Reported below is one TCR beta chain. The data stem from a study of T cell changes during pregnancy in multiple sclerosis. The CDR3 is 14 residues long. V was cut by 2 bases and J by 4 bases, with 10 bases left in between. CDR1 and CDR2 (germline): LNHNV, YYDKDF (reference sequence). The table came from immunoSEQ multiplex PCR; TCRdb's copy has only in-frame clones and leaves some out. The sample has under 50,000 clones, roughly nine tenths seen once. The starting material was peripheral blood, obtained in the first trimester of pregnancy. V usage is TRBV15 and J usage is TRBJ2-3, with D perhaps matching TRBD1 (6 bases). The TCR originated in a female donor in good health, enrolled as a control in a pregnancy study. The CDR3 bases are TGTGCCACCAGCAGAACAGGGTCGGCAGATACGCAGTATTTT. Encoded protein: CATSRTGSADTQYF.